The 13 T cell receptor beta chains presented below share a single source sample, sequenced in a study of T cells in Graves' hyperthyroidism and ophthalmopathy. Researchers took RNA transcripts and amplified the TCR beta CDR3 regions from them. A set of HTBI primers served as the primers for a first-round RT-PCR of the TCR CDR3. TCRdb reprocessed the multiplex PCR reads via MiXCR and lists one record per CDR3 protein. The sample holds about 620,000 distinct CDR3 sequences, 16% seen once. The sample was blood. The receptors here all came from a young woman with Graves' hyperthyroidism.

This chain connects TRBV29-1 to TRBJ2-7, with a weak D call TRBD1 (6 bases). This CDR3 is built from 16 residues. Germline V gene lookup returns CDR1 SQVTM and CDR2 ANQGSEA. V lost 6 bases to trimming and J lost 4 bases, with 25 bases between them. The CDR3 is CSVGQPVGKPQYEQYF. The CDR3 bases are TGCAGCGTCGGACAGCCAGTGGGTAAACCCCAATACGAGCAGTACTTC.

This clonotype was seen at least ten times. The J gene is TRBJ2-1, the V gene TRBV30, with D uncertain. Trimming left V 0 bases short and J 6 bases short, with 6 bases between. From germline, CDR1 is GTSNPN and CDR2 SVGIG (reference sequence). This CDR3 spans 12 amino acids. The DNA for the CDR3 is TGTGCCTGGAGTGTTCATGCCAATGAGCAGTTCTTC. It encodes CAWSVHANEQFF.

The chain couples TRBV10-3 to TRBJ2-1, with D perhaps matching TRBD1 (6 bases). CDR1 is ENHRY and CDR2 is SYGVKD in the germline V gene. The CDR3 covers 14 residues. Trimming left V 4 bases short and J 7 bases short, with 14 bases between. CDR3 protein: CAISVAGEWNEQFF. The DNA of the CDR3 is TGTGCCATCAGTGTAGCAGGGGAGTGGAATGAGCAGTTCTTC.

The sample holds a few counts of this clonotype. The CDR3 bases are TGTGCCAGCAGCTTGGGCGGCGGGAGCGGGGATGAGCAGTTCTTC. This codes for CASSLGGGSGDEQFF. This chain links TRBV5-5 with TRBJ2-1; 7 bases are a match to TRBD2. Germline CDR1 and CDR2: SGHKS and YYEKEE (reference sequence). The CDR3 runs 15 residues. V lost 0 bases and J lost 8; bases outside the gene matches: 8.

The chain uses TRBV4-3 and TRBJ1-4, with no clear D. Trimming shortened V by 0 bases and J by 0 bases, and 14 bases separated the two germline ends. The CDR3 runs to 18 residues. Germline V gives CDR1 LGHNA, CDR2 YSLEER. CDR3 sequence (DNA): TGCGCCAGCAGCCAAGACCCCGGGTCTCAAACAACTAATGAAAAACTGTTTTTT. It codes for CASSQDPGSQTTNEKLFF.

A few counts support this clonotype. The rearrangement joins TRBV4-1 to TRBJ2-1; 12 bases line up with TRBD1. CDR1 is MGHRA and CDR2 is YSYEKL in the germline V gene. The CDR3 extends over 15 amino acids. With 4 bases clipped from V and 8 bases from J, the junction kept 6 bases outside the gene matches. CDR3 residues: CASSPGTGGSYEQFF. The CDR3 DNA follows: TGCGCCAGCAGCCCCGGGACAGGGGGCTCTTATGAGCAGTTCTTC.

This clonotype was observed many times. The V call is TRBV28, the J call TRBJ2-7, with TRBD2 identical over 8 bases. Germline values: CDR1 MDHEN, CDR2 SYDVKM. This CDR3 spans 16 amino acids. Trimming cost V 6 bases and J 7 bases; bases outside gene matches: 17. The CDR3 nucleotides are TGTGCCAGCAGAGTTTCGGGGGGGGGGAGTCGGGAAGAGCAGTACTTC. Translated, it gives CASRVSGGGSREEQYF.

There are a few counts of this clonotype. The chain uses TRBV3-2 and TRBJ2-7; the tabulated D call, TRBD1, remains unverified against the DNA. TRBV3-2 is designated a pseudogene. The CDR3 spans 19 residues. This CDR3 reads CASSQAPTGLRGRNYEQYF. CDR3 DNA sequence: TGTGCCAGCAGCCAAGCCCCCACAGGGCTAAGGGGAAGGAACTACGAGCAGTACTTC.

This clonotype was found a few times. The chain is built from TRBV25-1 and TRBJ1-5; 7 positions agree with TRBD1. The CDR3 spans 14 residues. Germline V gene sequence: CDR1 MGHDK, CDR2 SYGVNS. V shed 3 bases and J 6 bases; nucleotides not matched to a gene: 5. The DNA for the CDR3 is TGTGCCAGCAGTGATACAGGGGAAGCTCAGCCCCAGCATTTT. Protein: CASSDTGEAQPQHF. The full variable domain, in which reference TRBV25-1 and TRBJ1-5 provide the parts outside the CDR3, is EADIYQTPRYLVIGTGKKITLECSQTMGHDKMYWYQQDPGMELHLIHYSYGVNSTEKGDLSSESTVSRIRTEHFPLTLESARPSHTSQYLCASSDTGEAQPQHFGDGTRLSIL.

The CDR3 bases are TGTGCCAGCAGTTACGAGACATCCACTAGCACAGATACGCAGTATTTT. Translation: CASSYETSTSTDTQYF. The J gene is TRBJ2-3, the V gene TRBV6-2 or TRBV6-3; D gene ambiguous. Trimming pared 2 bases from V and 0 bases from J, leaving 12 bases between. Germline-derived CDR1 and CDR2 are MNHEY and SVGEGT. This CDR3 region has 16 residues.

This clonotype was seen repeatedly, ten times or more. The chain links TRBV11-2 to TRBJ2-1; D possibly corresponds to TRBD1 (6 bases). The CDR3 runs to 13 residues. V was cut by 2 bases and J by 10 bases, with 12 bases left in between. From germline, CDR1 is SGHAT and CDR2 FQNNGV. CDR3 in DNA: TGTGCCAGCAGCTTAATAGGGGGACGCGAGCAGTTCTTC. It codes for CASSLIGGREQFF.

The chain uses TRBV30 and TRBJ1-1; D is perhaps TRBD1 (5 bases). The CDR3 length is 15 residues. V lost 0 bases and J lost 6, with 17 bases in between. Per the germline V gene, CDR1 is GTSNPN and CDR2 is SVGIG (reference sequence). CDR3 in DNA: TGTGCCTGGAGTGTACTGGACGGGAGAGGGGCTGAAGCTTTCTTT. Its translation: CAWSVLDGRGAEAFF.

As to this clonotype: Just one base apart from a much larger clone, this may be a read error. The chain combines TRBV20-1 with TRBJ1-5, with D perhaps matching TRBD1 (5 bases). Germline CDR1 and CDR2: DFQATT and SNEGSKA (reference sequence). This CDR3 has 12 residues. V was shortened by 5 bases and J by 3 bases, with 8 bases between the two germline ends. As DNA, the CDR3 is TGCAGTGCTGGGGACCCCAATCAGCCCCAGCATTTT. Protein: CSAGDPNQPQHF.